A single sample is the source of the 26 T cell receptor beta chains below, sequenced in a study of sequential checkpoint blockade in melanoma. Profiling relied on immunoSEQ multiplex PCR, and the TCRdb table lists in-frame clones only, not all of them. The sample records roughly 21,000 clones, more than 25% being singletons. Described treatment: randomized to nivolumab then ipilimumab (arm A) or the reverse (arm B). The specimen comprised tumor tissue (inferred from file names), sampled from a patient given nivolumab and ipilimumab in sequence. The receptors were sampled from a human donor with melanoma.

This clone appeared a few times. J is TRBJ2-1 and V is TRBV28; 8 nucleotides match TRBD2. The CDR3 sequence is 15 residues long. J lost 10 bases, V lost 2 bases, and 10 bases had no gene match. Germline-derived CDR1 and CDR2 are MDHEN and SYDVKM. The CDR3 bases are TGTGCCAGCAGTTTAGGACGGGGGGGCCTCAGGGAGCAGTTCTTC. It codes for CASSLGRGGLREQFF.

The chain couples TRBV29-1 to TRBJ1-2; TRBD1 agrees at 7 bases. The V and J ends lost 6 bases and 4 bases, in that order; junction bases with no gene match: 8. Germline-derived CDR1 and CDR2 are SQVTM and ANQGSEA. CDR3 length equals 13 residues. Here the CDR3 DNA reads TGCAGCGTCGAGACAGGGTCAGGCTATGGCTACACCTTC. Translating gives CSVETGSGYGYTF.

This clone was observed at least ten times. Its ends do not fully match the called genes, so a read error is possible. The rearrangement joins TRBV6-8 to TRBJ2-1, with D hard to call. Germline lookup yields CDR1 MNHGY and CDR2 SAAAGT. The CDR3 is made up of 13 amino acids. The CDR3: CASSDSHGYEQFF. The CDR3, as DNA: TGTGCCAGCAGTGACTCACATGGGTATGAGCAGTTCTTC.

The rearrangement joins TRBV23-1 to TRBJ1-5; unclear D gene. TRBV23-1 is reported as an ORF; its role is uncertain. Trimming removed 10 bases at V and 6 bases at J, with 16 bases between. This CDR3 spans 13 amino acids. The CDR3 spells CAINNPVGQPQHF. The DNA for the CDR3 is TGCGCCATCAACAACCCAGTTGGTCAGCCCCAGCATTTT.

This clone was detected only a few times. The rearrangement links TRBV28 to TRBJ1-1; possibly TRBD1 for D (6 bases). There are 13 residues in the CDR3. Germline V lookup: CDR1 MDHEN, CDR2 SYDVKM. Trimming cost V 6 bases and J 5 bases, with 13 bases left between them. The CDR3 sequence: CASRQLGGTEAFF. Here the CDR3 DNA reads TGTGCCAGCAGGCAGTTAGGGGGGACTGAAGCTTTCTTT. The full variable domain, rest sourced from reference TRBV28 and TRBJ1-1, is DVKVTQSSRYLVKRTGEKVFLECVQDMDHENMFWYRQDPGLGLRLIYFSYDVKMKEKGDIPEGYSVSREKKERFSLILESASTNQTSMYLCASRQLGGTEAFFGQGTRLTVV.

The table lists this clone with a few counts. The chain carries TRBV28 and TRBJ2-5; TRBD1 matches at 7 bases. Germline V gene sequence: CDR1 MDHEN, CDR2 SYDVKM. With V trimmed by 6 bases and J by 7 bases, 11 bases remained unmatched. The CDR3 runs to 14 residues. The CDR3: CASRLDRASGTQYF. As DNA, the CDR3 is TGTGCCAGCAGGCTCGACAGGGCCTCTGGGACCCAGTACTTC.

This clone was observed a single time. The CDR3 nucleotides are TGCGCCAGCAGCCCCGGGACCTTGGCACGCGAGCAGTACTTC. Translated: CASSPGTLAREQYF. This chain links TRBV5-1 with TRBJ2-7; D possibly matches TRBD1 or TRBD2 (5 bases each). The CDR3 covers 14 residues. Germline V gene sequence: CDR1 SGHRS, CDR2 YFSETQ. The ends were cut back, 4 bases at V and 6 bases at J, with 17 bases in the middle.

This clone occurred a few times. The genes are TRBV30 and TRBJ1-5; no firm D call. Germline V gene sequence: CDR1 GTSNPN, CDR2 SVGIG (reference sequence). The CDR3 is made up of 15 amino acids. The V end was cut by 0 bases, the J end by 4 bases, with 13 bases between. This chain's CDR3 is CAWSVESSGNQPQHF. CDR3 DNA: TGTGCCTGGAGTGTGGAGAGCTCTGGGAATCAGCCCCAGCATTTT.

This clone is termed medium-sized. This chain connects TRBV6-8 to TRBJ1-4; D perhaps matches TRBD1 (6 bases). There are 16 residues in the CDR3. V was pared by 6 bases and J by 0 bases, with 14 bases between. Germline CDR1 MNHGY, CDR2 SAAAGT. For the CDR3, the DNA is TGTGCCAGCAGCCAAGGACAGCAAGCAACTAATGAAAAACTGTTTTTT. It translates to CASSQGQQATNEKLFF.

V gene TRBV28 combines with J gene TRBJ2-7; the D gene is possibly TRBD1 (6 bases). The CDR3 spans 15 residues. Looked up from germline, CDR1 is MDHEN and CDR2 is SYDVKM. Between the trimmed V and J ends, which lost 6 bases and 7 bases, there was a span of 22 bases. In DNA form, the CDR3 reads TGTGCCAGCAGGCAGGGGCAGACACCCTTTTCTGAGCAGTACTTC. Translation gives CASRQGQTPFSEQYF.

This clone was observed a few times. The chain employs TRBV7-5 and TRBJ2-3; TRBD2, the table's D call, lacks a check against the DNA. TRBV7-5 is deemed a pseudogene. The CDR3 is 16 amino acids. The CDR3 spells CASSASGGAWADTQYF. CDR3 nucleotides: TGTGCCAGCTCAGCTAGCGGGGGGGCTTGGGCAGATACGCAGTATTTT.

The CDR3 DNA follows: TGCGCCAGCAGCCAAGATCCCGCCAGGGTTTACAATGAGCAGTTCTTC. Residues: CASSQDPARVYNEQFF. The rearrangement uses TRBV4-1 and TRBJ2-1, with a weak D call TRBD1 (5 bases). The CDR3 consists of 16 residues. From germline, CDR1 is MGHRA and CDR2 YSYEKL. V shed 0 bases and J shed 4 bases, with 13 bases lying between them.

This clone occurred a few times. This chain uses TRBV11-3 with TRBJ2-1; tentatively, D is TRBD2 (6 bases). Trimming took off 7 bases at V and 0 bases at J, with 10 bases between the two ends. This CDR3 spans 14 amino acids. Germline CDR1 is SGHNT and CDR2 is YENEEA. CDR3 in amino acids: CASKEGSSYNEQFF. CDR3 in DNA: TGTGCCAGCAAGGAGGGGAGCTCCTACAATGAGCAGTTCTTC.

This clone has more than one count but fewer than ten. The rearrangement links TRBV6-8 to TRBJ1-1; D is possibly TRBD1 (6 bases). The CDR3 is made up of 12 amino acids. The V gene lost 10 bases and the J gene lost 1 base, with 10 bases spanning the gap. The germline V gene has CDR1 MNHGY and CDR2 SAAAGT. The CDR3 coding sequence is TGTGCCATCCAGGGACAGAACACTGAAGCTTTCTTT. Its protein product is CAIQGQNTEAFF.

This clone is labeled as medium-sized (0.01 to 0.1%). CDR3: CASSFGQNTEAFF. CDR3 coding DNA: TGTGCCAGCAGTTTTGGGCAGAACACTGAAGCTTTCTTT. The genes are TRBV6-8 and TRBJ1-1; no clear D gene. The V and J ends lost 4 bases and 1 base respectively, with 7 bases between them. CDR1 is MNHGY and CDR2 is SAAAGT in the germline V gene. This CDR3 contains 13 residues.

The sample holds many counts of this clone. The rearrangement joins TRBV7-6 to TRBJ1-1; possible D gene TRBD1, 6 bases. CDR3 length equals 14 residues. Trimming pared 5 bases from V and 8 bases from J, leaving 18 bases between. CDR1 and CDR2 from the germline V gene are SGHVS and FNYEAQ. The CDR3, as DNA: TGTGCCAGCAGCCAAGGGGGGGCGTCGGGAGAAGCTTTCTTT. As protein: CASSQGGASGEAFF.

The J gene is TRBJ2-1, the V gene TRBV25-1; D may be TRBD2 (6 bases). V was clipped by 7 bases and J by 4 bases, with 14 bases between them. This CDR3 is 14 amino acids long. CDR1 is MGHDK, CDR2 SYGVNS, per germline. CDR3 protein: CASTSSERYNEQFF. In DNA, the CDR3 is TGTGCCAGCACTTCTAGCGAACGGTACAATGAGCAGTTCTTC.

This sequence joins TRBV5-1 and TRBJ2-2; D tentatively fits TRBD1 or TRBD2 (6 bases each). V was cut by 5 bases and J by 0 bases, with 14 bases left in between. Germline V gives CDR1 SGHRS, CDR2 YFSETQ. CDR3 length: 16 amino acids. This chain's CDR3 is CASRRGEAANTGELFF. As DNA, the CDR3 is TGCGCCAGCAGAAGGGGGGAGGCGGCGAACACCGGGGAGCTGTTTTTT.

This clone has only a few counts. This rearrangement joins TRBV14 to TRBJ2-3, with TRBD1 identical over 7 bases. Germline loops: CDR1 SGHDN, CDR2 FVKESK. This CDR3 has 14 amino acids. The J segment lost 4 bases and the V segment lost 5 bases, leaving 6 bases of the junction unmatched. CDR3 nucleotide sequence: TGTGCCAGCAGCAAAAGACAGGGTCCAGATACGCAGTATTTT. The encoded protein is CASSKRQGPDTQYF.

This clone was observed a handful of times. The chain combines TRBV1 with TRBJ2-1. TRBV1 has pseudogene status. This CDR3 region has 13 residues. CDR3 sequence reads: CASSQDWGYEQFF. As DNA, the CDR3 is TGCGCCAGCAGCCAAGATTGGGGTTATGAGCAGTTCTTC.

This clone turned up a few times. This chain connects TRBV1 to TRBJ1-4. TRBV1 is an annotated pseudogene. This CDR3 contains 13 residues. This chain's CDR3 is CASSLEENEKLFF. Written as DNA, the CDR3 is TGCGCCAGCAGCCTCGAGGAGAATGAAAAACTGTTTTTT.

This clone has a handful of counts. The chain links TRBV6-8 to TRBJ2-7; possibly TRBD1 for D (5 bases). V gave up 6 bases and J gave up 7 bases, with 16 bases separating them. CDR1 and CDR2 (germline): MNHGY, SAAAGT. This CDR3 spans 13 amino acids. The chain's CDR3 is CASSYTVTGEQYF. The CDR3 nucleotides are TGTGCCAGCAGCTACACGGTAACAGGAGAGCAGTACTTC.

This clone has just a few counts. CDR3 residues: CASSVGNSYEQYF. The CDR3 DNA sequence: TGTGCCAGCAGCGTAGGAAACTCCTACGAGCAGTACTTC. The J gene is TRBJ2-7, the V gene TRBV9, with unresolved D. The CDR3 has 13 residues. Germline V CDR1 and CDR2: SGDLS, YYNGEE. V lost 0 bases to trimming and J lost 0 bases, with 4 bases between them.

The chain joins TRBV19 to TRBJ2-5; D is ambiguous. The ends were cut back, 5 bases at V and 4 bases at J, with 11 bases in the middle. Germline CDR1 and CDR2: LNHDA and SQIVND (reference sequence). The CDR3 runs to 13 residues. This CDR3 reads CASSPGPRETQYF. The CDR3 DNA reads as TGTGCCAGTAGTCCCGGGCCCCGAGAGACCCAGTACTTC.

This chain connects TRBV23-1 to TRBJ2-3; TRBD1 agrees at 7 bases. TRBV23-1 is an open reading frame whose function is uncertain. Losses at the gene ends were 6 bases for V and 1 base for J; bases not matched to a gene: 7. This CDR3 spans 15 amino acids. CDR3 sequence (DNA): TGCGCCAGCAGCCAGACAGGGACCGGCACAGATACGCAGTATTTT. Its translation: CASSQTGTGTDTQYF.

Only a few counts were recorded for this clone. This rearrangement joins TRBV28 to TRBJ2-7, with TRBD1 identical over 7 bases. Germline V gives CDR1 MDHEN, CDR2 SYDVKM. V gave up 4 bases and J gave up 5 bases; unmatched junction bases: 11. The CDR3 consists of 15 residues. The chain's CDR3 is CASSSTGTGVHEQYF. The CDR3 nucleotides are TGTGCCAGCAGTTCCACCGGCACAGGGGTCCACGAGCAGTACTTC.